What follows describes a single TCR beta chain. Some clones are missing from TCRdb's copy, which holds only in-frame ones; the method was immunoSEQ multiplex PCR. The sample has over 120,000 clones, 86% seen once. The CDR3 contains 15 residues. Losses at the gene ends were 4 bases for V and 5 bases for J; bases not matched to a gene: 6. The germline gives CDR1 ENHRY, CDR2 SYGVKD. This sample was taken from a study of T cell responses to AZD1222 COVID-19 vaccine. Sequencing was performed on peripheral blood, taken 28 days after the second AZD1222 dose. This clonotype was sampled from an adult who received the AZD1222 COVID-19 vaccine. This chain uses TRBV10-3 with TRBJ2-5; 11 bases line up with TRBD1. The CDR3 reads CAISGGDRGFETQYF. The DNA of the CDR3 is TGTGCCATCAGTGGGGGGGACAGGGGGTTTGAGACCCAGTACTTC.